One and the same sample provided the 3 T cell receptor beta chains below, sequenced in a study of blood T cell repertoires in COVID-19. The repertoire was sequenced with immunoSEQ multiplex PCR; TCRdb's copy has only in-frame clones and lacks some. The data hold fewer than 400,000 clones, with 80% to 90% observed a single time. Sequenced sample: PBMCs or T cells enriched from blood (not recorded which). These TCRs come from a man between 25 and 39 years old who had recovered from COVID-19.

The chain combines TRBV11-2 with TRBJ2-3, with TRBD2 identical over 7 bases. Germline trimming cut 7 bases from V and 4 bases from J; bases unmatched to any gene: 8. Germline V lookup: CDR1 SGHAT, CDR2 FQNNGV. The CDR3 has 14 residues. CDR3 loop: CASTVLGGADTQYF. The CDR3 bases are TGTGCCAGCACCGTCTTGGGGGGGGCAGATACGCAGTATTTT.

The gene calls are TRBV5-1 and TRBJ2-5, with TRBD2 identical over 11 bases. Trimming took 4 bases from V and 5 from J; bases not matched to a gene: 4. The germline CDR1 and CDR2 sequences are SGHRS and YFSETQ. The CDR3 spans 14 residues. The CDR3: CASSPRLAGETQYF. The CDR3 DNA reads as TGCGCCAGCAGCCCTCGACTAGCGGGGGAGACCCAGTACTTC. The full variable domain, rest sourced from reference TRBV5-1 and TRBJ2-5, is KAGVTQTPRYLIKTRGQQVTLSCSPISGHRSVSWYQQTPGQGLQFLFEYFSETQRNKGNFPGRFSGRQFSNSRSEMNVSTLELGDSALYLCASSPRLAGETQYFGPGTRLLVL.

The chain combines TRBV30 with TRBJ1-1; D is uncertain. V gave up 8 bases and J gave up 0 bases, with 13 bases separating them. CDR1 GTSNPN and CDR2 SVGIG come from the germline V gene (reference sequence). The CDR3 contains 13 residues. The CDR3 coding sequence is TGTGCCGGTAAGGCAGGCCTGAACACTGAAGCTTTCTTT. Its protein product is CAGKAGLNTEAFF.